These T cell receptor beta chains were read from a single sample in a study of blood T cell repertoires in COVID-19. Only in-frame clones appear in the TCRdb table, and some are missing; sequencing was by immunoSEQ multiplex PCR. Of 200,000 to 250,000 clones in the sample, approximately 80% were seen once. What was sequenced was peripheral blood. The receptors derive from a woman aged 55 to 70 who had recovered from COVID-19. The CDR3 runs from the conserved cysteine through the conserved F or W. D genes are given only for firm matches. Size is stated for part of the rows, as once, few or many counts, or as a class when the clone is expanded.

J gene: TRBJ1-2
D gene: TRBD1
V gene: TRBV4-1
clone size: NA
CDR3 protein: CASSQDGQGGYGYTF
CDR3 DNA: TGCGCCAGCAGCCAAGATGGGCAGGGGGGCTATGGCTACACCTTC

J gene: TRBJ2-3
D gene: NA
V gene: TRBV9
clone size: few
CDR3 protein: CASNDGSSTDTQYF
CDR3 DNA: TGTGCCAGCAACGACGGGTCTAGCACAGATACGCAGTATTTT

J gene: TRBJ1-1
D gene: NA
V gene: TRBV5-4
clone size: once
CDR3 protein: CASSLNIAEAFF
CDR3 DNA: TGTGCCAGCAGCTTAAATATCGCTGAAGCTTTCTTT

J gene: TRBJ1-2
D gene: NA
V gene: TRBV6-1
clone size: NA
CDR3 protein: CASSEGAGGNGYTF
CDR3 DNA: TGTGCCAGCAGTGAAGGGGCCGGGGGAAATGGCTACACCTTC

J gene: TRBJ2-2
D gene: TRBD2
V gene: TRBV3-1/TRBV3-2
clone size: NA
CDR3 protein: CASRQAGDLVGELFF
CDR3 DNA: TGTGCCAGCAGGCAAGCGGGGGATCTTGTCGGGGAGCTGTTTTTT

J gene: TRBJ1-4
D gene: TRBD1
V gene: TRBV15
clone size: NA
CDR3 protein: CATSTEGQVNEKLFF
CDR3 DNA: TGTGCCACCAGCACTGAAGGACAGGTTAATGAAAAACTGTTTTTT

J gene: TRBJ2-3
D gene: TRBD1
V gene: TRBV7-7
clone size: NA
CDR3 protein: CASSLGQGSTDTQYF
CDR3 DNA: TGTGCTAGCAGCCTCGGACAGGGGAGCACAGATACGCAGTATTTT

J gene: TRBJ2-5
D gene: TRBD2
V gene: TRBV6-5
clone size: few
CDR3 protein: CASSPQRGLETQYF
CDR3 DNA: TGTGCCAGCAGTCCCCAGCGGGGGTTAGAGACCCAGTACTTC

J gene: TRBJ2-2
D gene: TRBD2
V gene: TRBV5-6
clone size: NA
CDR3 protein: CASSHPGLAGGPGGELFF
CDR3 DNA: TGTGCCAGCAGCCACCCAGGACTAGCGGGGGGGCCTGGCGGGGAGCTGTTTTTT

J gene: TRBJ2-7
D gene: TRBD2
V gene: TRBV5-5
clone size: NA
CDR3 protein: CASSPGLAGASYEQYF
CDR3 DNA: TGTGCCAGCAGCCCGGGACTAGCGGGGGCCTCCTACGAGCAGTACTTC

J gene: TRBJ2-1
D gene: NA
V gene: TRBV7-2
clone size: NA
CDR3 protein: CASSNGPQVEQFF
CDR3 DNA: TGTGCCAGCAGTAATGGGCCGCAAGTAGAGCAGTTCTTC

J gene: TRBJ2-5
D gene: TRBD2
V gene: TRBV7-2
clone size: NA
CDR3 protein: CASLAGGQETQYF
CDR3 DNA: TGTGCCAGTCTAGCGGGGGGTCAAGAGACCCAGTACTTC

J gene: TRBJ1-6
D gene: NA
V gene: TRBV7-3
clone size: NA
CDR3 protein: CASSAQMNSPLHF
CDR3 DNA: TGTGCCAGCAGTGCACAGATGAATTCACCCCTCCACTTT

J gene: TRBJ1-1
D gene: NA
V gene: TRBV6-2/TRBV6-3
clone size: once
CDR3 protein: CASTPEGGVNTEAFF
CDR3 DNA: TGTGCCAGCACCCCCGAAGGGGGAGTGAACACTGAAGCTTTCTTT

J gene: TRBJ1-5
D gene: NA
V gene: TRBV7-2
clone size: NA
CDR3 protein: CASSSLNQPQHF
CDR3 DNA: TGTGCCAGCAGCTCGTTGAATCAGCCCCAGCATTTT

J gene: TRBJ2-3
D gene: TRBD2
V gene: TRBV3-1/TRBV3-2
clone size: NA
CDR3 protein: CASSQVFAAGGSTDTQYF
CDR3 DNA: TGTGCCAGCAGCCAAGTATTCGCAGCGGGGGGGAGCACAGATACGCAGTATTTT

J gene: TRBJ1-2
D gene: NA
V gene: TRBV4-1
clone size: NA
CDR3 protein: CASSQETATYGYTF
CDR3 DNA: TGCGCCAGCAGCCAAGAAACAGCTACCTATGGCTACACCTTC

J gene: TRBJ1-2
D gene: TRBD1
V gene: TRBV5-1
clone size: NA
CDR3 protein: CASGSGQGTHGYTF
CDR3 DNA: TGCGCCAGCGGATCAGGACAGGGGACCCATGGCTACACCTTC

J gene: TRBJ1-3
D gene: NA
V gene: TRBV5-6
clone size: NA
CDR3 protein: CASSFGTGSRGNTIYF
CDR3 DNA: TGTGCCAGCAGCTTCGGTACAGGCTCCCGTGGAAACACCATATATTTT

J gene: TRBJ1-2
D gene: TRBD1
V gene: TRBV6-1
clone size: NA
CDR3 protein: CASTYRGGVDGYTF
CDR3 DNA: TGTGCCAGCACCTACAGGGGTGGGGTAGATGGCTACACCTTC

J gene: TRBJ2-7
D gene: TRBD2
V gene: TRBV11-2
clone size: NA
CDR3 protein: CASSLGLAGAYEQYF
CDR3 DNA: TGTGCCAGCAGCTTGGGACTAGCGGGGGCCTACGAGCAGTACTTC

J gene: TRBJ2-3
D gene: NA
V gene: TRBV11-3
clone size: NA
CDR3 protein: CASSLAGGRRDTQYF
CDR3 DNA: TGTGCCAGCAGCTTAGCTGGGGGCCGAAGAGATACGCAGTATTTT

J gene: TRBJ1-5
D gene: NA
V gene: TRBV3-1/TRBV3-2
clone size: NA
CDR3 protein: CASSQSSNQPQHF
CDR3 DNA: TGTGCCAGCAGCCAAAGCTCCAATCAGCCCCAGCATTTT

J gene: TRBJ1-1
D gene: NA
V gene: TRBV15
clone size: NA
CDR3 protein: CATRGTGPTEAFF
CDR3 DNA: TGTGCCACCAGGGGGACTGGGCCGACTGAAGCTTTCTTT

J gene: TRBJ2-7
D gene: TRBD1
V gene: TRBV30
clone size: NA
CDR3 protein: CAWSVGDRASYEQYF
CDR3 DNA: TGTGCCTGGAGTGTAGGGGACAGGGCTTCCTACGAGCAGTACTTC

J gene: TRBJ1-2
D gene: TRBD1
V gene: TRBV2
clone size: NA
CDR3 protein: CASSAGTAYGYTF
CDR3 DNA: TGTGCCAGCAGCGCTGGGACAGCCTATGGCTACACCTTC

J gene: TRBJ2-5
D gene: TRBD1
V gene: TRBV6-2/TRBV6-3
clone size: NA
CDR3 protein: CASSPRQGLRGQYF
CDR3 DNA: TGTGCCAGCAGCCCCCGACAGGGGCTAAGGGGCCAGTACTTC

J gene: TRBJ1-1
D gene: NA
V gene: TRBV5-4
clone size: NA
CDR3 protein: CASSTSAGMNTEAFF
CDR3 DNA: TGTGCCAGCAGCACGTCGGCAGGGATGAACACTGAAGCTTTCTTT

J gene: TRBJ2-2
D gene: TRBD1
V gene: TRBV19
clone size: once
CDR3 protein: CASRPADRGPGELFF
CDR3 DNA: TGTGCCAGTAGACCCGCGGACAGGGGGCCCGGGGAGCTGTTTTTT

J gene: TRBJ2-3
D gene: NA
V gene: TRBV5-8
clone size: NA
CDR3 protein: CASSPRVGGDTQYF
CDR3 DNA: TGTGCCAGCAGCCCCAGGGTTGGGGGGGATACGCAGTATTTT

J gene: TRBJ2-5
D gene: NA
V gene: TRBV9
clone size: NA
CDR3 protein: CASSVAGDVWETQYF
CDR3 DNA: TGTGCCAGCAGCGTAGCGGGGGACGTGTGGGAGACCCAGTACTTC

J gene: TRBJ2-1
D gene: TRBD1
V gene: TRBV5-1
clone size: NA
CDR3 protein: CASSIGQGFDEQFF
CDR3 DNA: TGCGCCAGCAGCATTGGACAGGGTTTCGATGAGCAGTTCTTC

J gene: TRBJ2-7
D gene: TRBD2
V gene: TRBV12-3/TRBV12-4
clone size: NA
CDR3 protein: CASSLGGGYEQYF
CDR3 DNA: TGTGCCAGCAGTTTAGGGGGGGGTTACGAGCAGTACTTC

J gene: TRBJ2-5
D gene: NA
V gene: TRBV6-5
clone size: once
CDR3 protein: CASSTQGRRETQYF
CDR3 DNA: TGTGCCAGCAGTACACAGGGACGACGCGAGACCCAGTACTTC

J gene: TRBJ1-1
D gene: NA
V gene: TRBV30
clone size: NA
CDR3 protein: CAWSIRTEAFF
CDR3 DNA: TGTGCCTGGAGTATCAGAACTGAAGCTTTCTTT

J gene: TRBJ2-5
D gene: TRBD2
V gene: TRBV15
clone size: NA
CDR3 protein: CATSRYSGGAGETQYF
CDR3 DNA: TGTGCCACCAGCAGATATAGCGGGGGGGCCGGAGAGACCCAGTACTTC

J gene: TRBJ2-7
D gene: TRBD1
V gene: TRBV19
clone size: NA
CDR3 protein: CASSAQGFYEQYF
CDR3 DNA: TGTGCCAGTAGTGCACAGGGGTTCTACGAGCAGTACTTC

J gene: TRBJ2-7
D gene: TRBD2
V gene: TRBV2
clone size: NA
CDR3 protein: CASSLTSGSYEQYF
CDR3 DNA: TGTGCCAGCAGTTTGACTAGCGGCTCCTACGAGCAGTACTTC

J gene: TRBJ2-3
D gene: TRBD1
V gene: TRBV9
clone size: NA
CDR3 protein: CASSDNVGQGVSDTQYF
CDR3 DNA: TGTGCCAGCAGCGACAATGTGGGACAGGGAGTTTCAGATACGCAGTATTTT

J gene: TRBJ1-2
D gene: NA
V gene: TRBV19
clone size: NA
CDR3 protein: CASSIRGRDGYTF
CDR3 DNA: TGTGCCAGTAGTATTAGGGGAAGGGATGGCTACACCTTC

J gene: TRBJ2-1
D gene: NA
V gene: TRBV9
clone size: NA
CDR3 protein: CASSPSYNEQFF
CDR3 DNA: TGTGCCAGTTCTCCCTCCTACAATGAGCAGTTCTTC

J gene: TRBJ2-2
D gene: TRBD1
V gene: TRBV9
clone size: NA
CDR3 protein: CASTVGQGANTGELFF
CDR3 DNA: TGTGCCAGCACCGTAGGACAGGGGGCGAACACCGGGGAGCTGTTTTTT

J gene: TRBJ1-2
D gene: NA
V gene: TRBV11-3
clone size: NA
CDR3 protein: CASSLEGGLGYTF
CDR3 DNA: TGTGCCAGCAGCTTAGAGGGGGGGCTCGGCTACACCTTC

J gene: TRBJ2-5
D gene: NA
V gene: TRBV5-1
clone size: NA
CDR3 protein: CASSLERDAGETQYF
CDR3 DNA: TGCGCCAGCAGCTTAGAGCGCGACGCTGGGGAGACCCAGTACTTC

J gene: TRBJ1-1
D gene: NA
V gene: TRBV7-8
clone size: NA
CDR3 protein: CASSSHRVNTEAFF
CDR3 DNA: TGTGCCAGCAGCTCTCACAGGGTGAACACTGAAGCTTTCTTT

J gene: TRBJ1-2
D gene: TRBD1
V gene: TRBV5-6
clone size: NA
CDR3 protein: CASSLSGRGLYGYTF
CDR3 DNA: TGTGCCAGCAGCTTGTCGGGCAGGGGGCTCTATGGCTACACCTTC

J gene: TRBJ2-5
D gene: TRBD2
V gene: TRBV5-1
clone size: NA
CDR3 protein: CASSLEAGGLLETQYF
CDR3 DNA: TGCGCCAGCAGCTTGGAAGCGGGGGGCCTACTTGAGACCCAGTACTTC

J gene: TRBJ1-3
D gene: NA
V gene: TRBV30
clone size: NA
CDR3 protein: CAWSVLFSGNTIYF
CDR3 DNA: TGTGCCTGGAGTGTACTTTTCTCTGGAAACACCATATATTTT

J gene: TRBJ1-5
D gene: TRBD1
V gene: TRBV6-5
clone size: NA
CDR3 protein: CASSYPGQGADQPQHF
CDR3 DNA: TGTGCCAGCAGTTATCCGGGACAGGGGGCCGATCAGCCCCAGCATTTT

J gene: TRBJ2-1
D gene: TRBD1
V gene: TRBV7-8
clone size: many
CDR3 protein: CASSMDRVDEQFF
CDR3 DNA: TGTGCCAGCAGCATGGACAGGGTCGATGAGCAGTTCTTC

J gene: TRBJ1-2
D gene: TRBD1
V gene: TRBV9
clone size: NA
CDR3 protein: CASSVSGTGEYGYTF
CDR3 DNA: TGTGCCAGCAGCGTATCCGGGACAGGGGAGTATGGCTACACCTTC